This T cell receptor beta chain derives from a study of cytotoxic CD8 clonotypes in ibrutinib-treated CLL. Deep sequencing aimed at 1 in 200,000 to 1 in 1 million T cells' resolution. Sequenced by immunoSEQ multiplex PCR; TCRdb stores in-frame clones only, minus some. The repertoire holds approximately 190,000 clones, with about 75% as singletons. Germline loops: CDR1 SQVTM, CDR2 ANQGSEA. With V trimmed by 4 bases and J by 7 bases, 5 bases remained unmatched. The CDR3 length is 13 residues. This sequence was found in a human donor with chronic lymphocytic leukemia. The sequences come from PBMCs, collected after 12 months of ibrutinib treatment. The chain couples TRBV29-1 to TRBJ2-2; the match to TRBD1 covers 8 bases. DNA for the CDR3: TGCAGCGTTGTAGGACAGGGAATCGGGGAGCTGTTTTTT. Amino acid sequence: CSVVGQGIGELFF.